The source of this TCR beta chain is a study of cytomegalovirus exposure and HLA in healthy donors. The primer mix had 60 Vbeta and 13 Jbeta primers. Sequencing used immunoSEQ multiplex PCR; TCRdb keeps in-frame clones, though not all of them. The sample consists of about 150,000 clones, 60% to 80% of them appearing once. The CDR3 loop spans 13 amino acids. From germline, CDR1 is SSHAT and CDR2 FNYEAQ (reference sequence). Remarks on this clone: Its target is unknown. Germline is not matched at one junction end, which may reflect a read error. Additional DNA sequences in this sample encode the identical CDR3.

Study-level findings and limits: TCR beta chain V- and J-gene trimming was linked, in a later analysis, to a missense variant in DCLRE1C. An ancestry cluster, one associated with Asian ancestry, reportedly showed fewer N-insertions than the 666-donor mean in a later analysis.

These donors counted as nominally healthy when sampled, but unrecorded immune exposures were likely. The V and J genes are TRBV7-7 and TRBJ2-6; the D gene is possibly TRBD2 (5 bases). Material: PBMCs. The clonotype originates from a woman aged 25 to 39 in good health and CMV-seronegative. The CDR3 DNA sequence: TGTGCTAGCAGCCCGGGGGGGGCCAACGTCCTGACTTTC. The encoded protein is CASSPGGANVLTF.